The 20 T cell receptor beta chains given below trace back to one sample, sequenced in a study of beta chain features in type 1 diabetes. Findings of the study overall: TCRB CDR3s from Type 1 diabetes patients were moderately but significantly shorter in all four CD4+ subsets.

No antigen is known for these receptors. Of the isolated RNA, all was reverse transcribed, and so the sequenced material was expressed TCRB transcripts. Method: immunoSEQ multiplex PCR; TCRdb's copy keeps in-frame clones and lacks some. The sample consists of 60,000 to 75,000 clones, more than 45% of them appearing once. The sequenced sample was central memory CD4+ T cells from blood. These receptors came from a man aged 25 to 45 with type 1 diabetes.

The rearrangement joins TRBV19 to TRBJ2-1, with 8 bases that match TRBD1. Trimming cost V 0 bases and J 2 bases; bases outside gene matches: 9. The CDR3 has 18 amino acids. Germline V gene data show CDR1 as LNHDA and CDR2 as SQIVND (reference sequence). The DNA of the CDR3 is TGTGCCAGTAGTATAGAGGCAGGGGGCGATTCAGCCTACAATGAGCAGTTCTTC. Its protein is CASSIEAGGDSAYNEQFF.

This clone was seen a few times. The chain uses TRBV5-1 and TRBJ2-7; 7 nucleotides align to TRBD1. V lost 2 bases and J lost 12; bases outside the gene matches: 14. The V gene's germline CDR1 is SGHRS and CDR2 YFSETQ. The CDR3 loop spans 14 amino acids. The CDR3 region has the DNA TGCGCCAGCAGCTTCCAGCAGGTGCCGGGACAGCTGTACTTC. Its translation is CASSFQQVPGQLYF.

The rearrangement uses TRBV6-1 and TRBJ2-1, with D perhaps TRBD2 (6 bases). The CDR3 runs to 14 residues. Trimming shortened V by 5 bases and J by 7 bases, and 15 bases separated the two germline ends. Germline V CDR1 and CDR2: MNHNS, SASEGT. CDR3: CASSTRLEGNEQFF. The DNA for the CDR3 is TGTGCCAGCAGTACCCGACTGGAGGGGAATGAGCAGTTCTTC.

The CDR3 here is CASSEKSAGGGEKLFF. The CDR3 DNA is TGCGCCAGCAGTGAGAAGTCGGCAGGGGGAGGTGAAAAACTGTTTTTT. The chain links TRBV10-1 to TRBJ1-4; 7 bases match TRBD1. CDR3 size: 16 residues. With 2 bases clipped from V and 7 bases from J, the junction kept 10 bases outside the gene matches. Germline values: CDR1 WNHNN, CDR2 SYGVQD (reference sequence).

This clone was counted only a few times. This chain joins TRBV19 and TRBJ2-7; 7 bases agree with TRBD1. Germline V gene sequence: CDR1 LNHDA, CDR2 SQIVND (reference sequence). Trimming took 4 bases from V and 5 from J; bases not matched to a gene: 8. The CDR3 loop spans 14 amino acids. The CDR3 region is CASSRSTGTHEQYF. Here the CDR3 DNA reads TGTGCCAGTAGTAGGTCGACAGGGACGCACGAGCAGTACTTC.

This clone was found once. J is TRBJ2-1 and V is TRBV11-2; 10 bases match TRBD2. From germline, CDR1 is SGHAT and CDR2 FQNNGV. The J segment lost 6 bases and the V segment lost 4 bases, leaving 9 bases of the junction unmatched. There are 16 residues in the CDR3. CDR3: CASSSSRVAGGNEQFF. CDR3 sequence (DNA): TGTGCCAGCAGCTCCTCCCGGGTAGCGGGAGGCAATGAGCAGTTCTTC.

The chain couples TRBV5-1 to TRBJ1-1, with 10 bases that match TRBD1. V lost 4 bases and J lost 5; bases outside the gene matches: 5. Germline CDR1 SGHRS, CDR2 YFSETQ. The CDR3 extends over 14 amino acids. The CDR3 DNA is TGCGCCAGCAGCCGTGACAGGGGGCGGACTGAAGCTTTCTTT. This translates into CASSRDRGRTEAFF.

This clone was detected a few times. V usage is TRBV29-1 and J usage is TRBJ1-1; D unclear. The V and J ends lost 3 bases and 2 bases respectively, with 13 bases between them. Per germline, CDR1 SQVTM and CDR2 ANQGSEA. This CDR3 is built from 14 residues. The chain's CDR3 is CSVEKEAGNTEAFF. CDR3 in DNA: TGCAGCGTTGAGAAGGAGGCGGGTAACACTGAAGCTTTCTTT.

V and J are TRBV7-2 and TRBJ1-3, with D perhaps matching TRBD1 (6 bases). CDR3 length: 14 residues. Germline assignment: CDR1 SGHTA and CDR2 FQGNSA. V gave up 5 bases and J gave up 4 bases, with 12 bases separating them. For the CDR3, the DNA is TGTGCCAGCAGCCCTCCGGACAGAGGAAACACCATATATTTT. It yields the protein CASSPPDRGNTIYF.

The rearrangement links TRBV5-1 to TRBJ2-5, with 9 bases lining up with TRBD1. The germline CDR1 and CDR2 sequences are SGHRS and YFSETQ. After removal of 4 bases from V and 7 bases from J, the junction contained 5 bases not matched to a gene. This CDR3 spans 13 amino acids. The CDR3, as DNA: TGCGCCAGCAGCACGGGACAGGGAAGGACCCAGTACTTC. It yields the protein CASSTGQGRTQYF.

The rearrangement uses TRBV18 and TRBJ2-1, with 13 bases identical to TRBD2. Germline V gives CDR1 KGHSH, CDR2 LQKENI. The J segment lost 2 bases and the V segment lost 3 bases, leaving 4 bases of the junction unmatched. The CDR3 contains 17 residues. The CDR3 here is CASSPRLAGGPYNEQFF. CDR3 nucleotides: TGTGCCAGCTCACCCCGACTAGCGGGAGGCCCCTACAATGAGCAGTTCTTC.

This clone was seen a handful of times. The junction departs from germline at one end; a sequencing error may be responsible. This chain uses TRBV6-1 with TRBJ1-1, with D possibly being TRBD1 (5 bases). This CDR3 contains 13 residues. Germline CDR1 reads MNHNS; CDR2 reads SASEGT. For the CDR3, the DNA is TGTGCCGGCAGTGGGCAGGAGGGGACTGAAGCTTTCTTT. Amino acids: CAGSGQEGTEAFF.

This sequence joins TRBV5-8 and TRBJ2-4; D perhaps matches TRBD1 (5 bases). CDR3 size: 15 residues. Germline V lookup: CDR1 SGHTS, CDR2 YDEGEE. V shed 7 bases and J shed 1 base, with 15 bases lying between them. DNA for the CDR3: TGTGCCAGCGGCGAAGGGGCGACGGCCAAAAACATTCAGTACTTC. Its translation is CASGEGATAKNIQYF.

The sample holds a few counts of this clone. This CDR3 is CASSPGPGQAAVLTF. CDR3 in DNA: TGCGCCAGCAGCCCTGGACCCGGACAGGCGGCCGTCCTGACTTTC. The genes are TRBV5-1 and TRBJ2-6; 7 nucleotides align to TRBD1. Germline V gene data show CDR1 as SGHRS and CDR2 as YFSETQ. V was clipped by 4 bases and J by 12 bases; unmatched bases: 13. The CDR3 consists of 15 residues.

The V and J genes are TRBV4-1 and TRBJ2-7, with D unclear. Germline V gene data show CDR1 as MGHRA and CDR2 as YSYEKL. This CDR3 spans 13 amino acids. The V gene lost 1 base and the J gene lost 3 bases, with 7 bases spanning the gap. DNA of the CDR3: TGCGCCAGCAGCCAAGGGGCACACTACGAGCAGTACTTC. Protein product: CASSQGAHYEQYF.

The genes are TRBV7-8 and TRBJ2-3; TRBD1 aligns across 11 bases. The V gene's germline CDR1 is SGHVS and CDR2 FQNEAQ. There are 18 residues in the CDR3. The trim removed 5 bases at V and 1 base at J, leaving 11 bases unmatched. CDR3 sequence: CASSRRTGGIPRTDTQYF. The CDR3 nucleotides read TGTGCCAGCAGCCGGAGGACAGGGGGCATCCCCCGCACAGATACGCAGTATTTT.

This chain connects TRBV5-1 to TRBJ2-6; D is unresolved. This CDR3 has 15 residues. CDR1 and CDR2 from the germline V gene are SGHRS and YFSETQ. Trimming pared 4 bases from V and 4 bases from J, leaving 12 bases between. The CDR3 nucleotides are TGCGCCAGCAGCCCGACTTCGGAGGGGGCCAACGTCCTGACTTTC. This sequence encodes CASSPTSEGANVLTF. The entire variable domain, with the rest obtained from reference TRBV5-1 and TRBJ2-6, is as follows: KAGVTQTPRYLIKTRGQQVTLSCSPISGHRSVSWYQQTPGQGLQFLFEYFSETQRNKGNFPGRFSGRQFSNSRSEMNVSTLELGDSALYLCASSPTSEGANVLTFGAGSRLTVL.

Turning to this clone: Within the sample, other DNA sequences also encode this same CDR3. This chain connects TRBV7-9 to TRBJ2-7, with D possibly TRBD2 on 6 matching bases. Deletions cut 1 base from V and 2 bases from J, with 9 bases between. CDR3 size: 14 residues. Germline-derived CDR1 and CDR2 are SEHNR and FQNEAQ (reference sequence). The DNA for the CDR3 is TGTGCCAGCAGCTTAGGTTCGGGGGCCTACGAGCAGTACTTC. Protein product: CASSLGSGAYEQYF.

As regards this clone: The conserved closing phenylalanine or tryptophan is absent in this CDR3, likely reflecting a read error. It is unclear where the CDR3 begins or ends on the DNA, so no DNA is shown, and the CDR3 is as TCRdb lists it. This CDR3 reads CASSLTSGSLRWYL. The V and J genes are TRBV11-2 and TRBJ2-7; whether TRBD2, the table's D call, matches the DNA was not checked. The CDR3 is 14 amino acids in total, end residues counted. Looked up from germline, CDR1 is SGHAT and CDR2 is FQNNGV.

The gene calls are TRBV19 and TRBJ2-3, with D perhaps matching TRBD1 (5 bases). From germline, CDR1 is LNHDA and CDR2 SQIVND (reference sequence). Deletions cut 5 bases from V and 2 bases from J, with 14 bases between. CDR3 length equals 15 residues. The CDR3 DNA reads as TGTGCCAGTAGTCGACAGCAAGACGACACAGATACGCAGTATTTT. Protein: CASSRQQDDTDTQYF.